Only one count was recorded for the clone carrying this T cell receptor beta chain. Generated by immunoSEQ multiplex PCR, the TCRdb table keeps only in-frame clones and is missing some. This sample yields 150,000 to 200,000 clones, of which less than 90% are seen a single time; approximately 11% belongs to the top ten. This specimen comes from a study of blood T cell repertoires in COVID-19. The V gene end was trimmed by 5 bases and the J gene end by 0 bases; junction bases not matched to a gene: 10. CDR1 is KGHSH, CDR2 LQKENI, per germline. This CDR3 has 17 residues. This chain joins TRBV18 and TRBJ1-1; 9 bases agree with TRBD1. The receptor was isolated from a woman aged 60-75 years with COVID-19, enrolled during active disease. The sample comprised peripheral blood. The CDR3 sequence: CASSEPGGQGMNTEAFF. The CDR3 coding sequence is TGTGCCAGCTCAGAACCGGGGGGACAGGGTATGAACACTGAAGCTTTCTTT.